This record looks at one T cell receptor (beta chain) sequence and its context. Its specificity is unknown. Trimming removed 5 bases from V and 5 bases from J; junction bases left unmatched: 7. Germline CDR1 and CDR2: SQVTM and ANQGSEA. The CDR3 loop spans 14 amino acids. Sequenced by immunoSEQ multiplex PCR; TCRdb stores in-frame clones only, minus some. The sample has about 62,000 clones, more than 70% seen once. This sample stems from a study of OX40 agonist ivuxolimab in advanced cancers. The overall study: At doses from 0.01 to 10 mg/kg, patients were given intravenous ivuxolimab every 2 weeks. A diagnosis of hepatocellular carcinoma, melanoma, renal cell or head and neck cancer was present in dose-escalation patients. Three partial responders included one hepatocellular carcinoma patient and two cutaneous melanoma patients.

General study results and limits: Clonal expansion was seen in CD4+ and CD8+ blood T cells by week 6 at 0.1 to 3.0 mg/kg.

The rearrangement uses TRBV29-1 and TRBJ2-3, with TRBD2 identical over 10 bases. The TCR was taken from an adult with an advanced solid tumor such as melanoma, head and neck, liver or kidney cancer. Sample: CD4+ or CD8+ T cells sorted from blood, taken in a trial of the OX40 agonist ivuxolimab. The CDR3 is CSVRRGTSVDTQYF. CDR3 bases: TGCAGCGTTCGCCGCGGGACTAGCGTAGATACGCAGTATTTT.